Listed below are T cell receptor beta chains from one sample, sequenced in a study of identical twins. One entry per CDR3 protein results from TCRdb running MiXCR on the 5' RACE reads. The table lists about 240,000 distinct CDR3 sequences, 6% to 8.5% of them singletons. The data were also submitted as part of a second study, on yellow fever vaccine responses in identical twins.

Sequenced material: CD8+ T cells sorted from blood. Source of these receptors: a woman in her late teens or twenties in good health. Each CDR3 is given with its conserved first and last residue. A D gene is named only where the DNA matches it firmly. The size of a clone is reported for some rows only, either as once, few or many, or as a class for expanded clones.

d_call,v_call,clone_size,j_call,cdr3_nt,cdr3_aa
TRBD1,TRBV29-1,NA,TRBJ1-1,TGCAGCGTTGAAGAAAGGGGGCGGATGAACACTGAAGCTTTCTTT,CSVEERGRMNTEAFF
TRBD2,TRBV15,NA,TRBJ2-7,TGTGCCACCAGCGGATCCGGAGGGACTAGCGGGAGGCCTAGCTCCTACGAGCAGTACTTC,CATSGSGGTSGRPSSYEQYF
TRBD1,TRBV20-1,NA,TRBJ1-5,TGCAGTGCCACCGGGACAGGGGGCGAAAATCAGCCCCAGCATTTT,CSATGTGGENQPQHF
NA,TRBV3-1,NA,TRBJ2-4,TGTGCCAGCAGCCGCTCTTTTGAGACCAAAAACATTCAGTACTTC,CASSRSFETKNIQYF
NA,TRBV29-1,many,TRBJ2-3,TGCAGCGTTTCGGTTGTCGGCACAGATACGCAGTATTTT,CSVSVVGTDTQYF
NA,TRBV7-9,NA,TRBJ2-3,TGTGCCAGCAGTTCGACAGGGAGGACCACAGATACGCAGTATTTT,CASSSTGRTTDTQYF
NA,TRBV14,NA,TRBJ2-1,TGTGCCAGCAGCCAAGTACAGTCCGGTGAGCAGTTCTTC,CASSQVQSGEQFF
NA,TRBV5-1,NA,TRBJ2-7,TGCGCCAGCAGCTTGGCCGGGAGTTCTGGAGTCGAGCAGTACTTC,CASSLAGSSGVEQYF
TRBD2,TRBV2,many,TRBJ2-3,TGTGCCAGCGATTGCAAGCGGGAGGGCGTAGATGATACGCAGTATTTT,CASDCKREGVDDTQYF
NA,TRBV3-1,NA,TRBJ2-1,TGTGCCAGCAGCCAAGATATTGAAGGCTGGAGCGGCTTCTACAATGAGCAGTTCTTC,CASSQDIEGWSGFYNEQFF
TRBD1,TRBV20-1,many,TRBJ2-5,TGCAGTGCTAGGCTTTTGGGGACAGGGACGGGGGTTGGGGAGACCCAGTACTTC,CSARLLGTGTGVGETQYF
NA,TRBV27,NA,TRBJ2-5,TGTGCCAGCAGTCCCACAGACCTACAAGAGACCCAGTACTTC,CASSPTDLQETQYF
TRBD2,TRBV12-3/TRBV12-4,many,TRBJ2-1,TGTGCCAGCAGTTTAATTGGACTAGCCGACACCTACAATGAGCAGTTCTTC,CASSLIGLADTYNEQFF
NA,TRBV2,few,TRBJ2-3,TGTGCCAGCAGGACACGACTACAAAGCACAGATACGCAGTATTTT,CASRTRLQSTDTQYF
NA,TRBV18,few,TRBJ2-1,TGCGCCAGCTCAGACGACAGCTTCTCCTACAATGAGCAGTTCTTC,CASSDDSFSYNEQFF
NA,TRBV20-1,many,TRBJ2-1,TGCAGTGCACAAAGGTCAAATTACAATGAGCAGTTCTTC,CSAQRSNYNEQFF
TRBD1,TRBV12-3/TRBV12-4,many,TRBJ2-2,TGTGCCAGCAGCCGGGACAGGTTGACCGGGGAGCTGTTTTTT,CASSRDRLTGELFF
NA,TRBV28,few,TRBJ1-5,TGTGCCAGCAGCCCTGTCAGGATGAGCAATCAGCCCCAGCATTTT,CASSPVRMSNQPQHF
TRBD2,TRBV4-1,NA,TRBJ2-2,TGCGCCAGCAGCTTTAGAGTGGGAGGGACGAACACCGGGGAGCTGTTTTTT,CASSFRVGGTNTGELFF
TRBD2,TRBV12-3/TRBV12-4,many,TRBJ2-7,TGTGCCAGCAGCATAGCGGGAGGGTACGAGCAGTACTTC,CASSIAGGYEQYF
NA,TRBV20-1,many,TRBJ2-3,TGCAGTGCTAACCGCCGGGGGCGGAGCACAGATACGCAGTATTTT,CSANRRGRSTDTQYF
TRBD2,TRBV5-1,many,TRBJ2-1,TGCGCCAGCAGCCATAAGACTAGCTCAACCTACAATGAGCAGTTCTTC,CASSHKTSSTYNEQFF
TRBD2,TRBV27,few,TRBJ2-7,TGTGCCAGCAGTTGGTCTAGCGGGCCAAGAGAATACGAGCAGTACTTC,CASSWSSGPREYEQYF
TRBD1,TRBV2,many,TRBJ2-1,TGTGCCAGCACGGGACAGGTCTCCTACAATGAGCAGTTCTTC,CASTGQVSYNEQFF
TRBD2,TRBV12-3/TRBV12-4,many,TRBJ2-3,TGTGCCAGCAGTTTATTTAGCGGGGCCGGCACAGATACGCAGTATTTT,CASSLFSGAGTDTQYF
NA,TRBV4-1,NA,TRBJ2-5,TGCGCCAGCAGCCAACCTGGGCGCCAGGGCCAAGAGACCCAGTACTTC,CASSQPGRQGQETQYF
NA,TRBV6-5,few,TRBJ2-1,TGTGCCAGCAGTTACTCTGGGCGGACCTACCCCTACAATGAGCAGTTCTTC,CASSYSGRTYPYNEQFF